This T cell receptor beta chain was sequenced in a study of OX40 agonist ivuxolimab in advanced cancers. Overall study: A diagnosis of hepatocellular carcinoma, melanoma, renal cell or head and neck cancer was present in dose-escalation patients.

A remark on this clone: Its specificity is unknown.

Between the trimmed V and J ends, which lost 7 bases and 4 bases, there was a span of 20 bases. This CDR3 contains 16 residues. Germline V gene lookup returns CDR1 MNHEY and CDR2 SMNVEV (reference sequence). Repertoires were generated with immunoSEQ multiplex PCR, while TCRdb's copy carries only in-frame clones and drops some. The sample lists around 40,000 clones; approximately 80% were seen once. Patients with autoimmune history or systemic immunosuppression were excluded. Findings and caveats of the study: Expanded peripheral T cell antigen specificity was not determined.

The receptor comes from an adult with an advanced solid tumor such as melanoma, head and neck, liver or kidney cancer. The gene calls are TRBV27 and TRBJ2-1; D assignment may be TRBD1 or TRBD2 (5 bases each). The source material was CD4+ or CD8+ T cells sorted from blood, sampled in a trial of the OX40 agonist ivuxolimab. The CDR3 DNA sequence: TGTGCCAGCACCCGCCAATGGGGCGGGTTGTACAATGAGCAGTTCTTC. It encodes CASTRQWGGLYNEQFF.